A selection of T cell receptor beta chains follows, all from one sample in a study of OX40 agonist ivuxolimab in advanced cancers. Method: immunoSEQ multiplex PCR; TCRdb's copy keeps in-frame clones and lacks some. The sample consists of roughly 50,000 clones, 77% of them appearing once. The sequences come from CD4+ or CD8+ T cells sorted from blood, collected in a trial of the OX40 agonist ivuxolimab. The receptors here all came from an adult with an advanced solid tumor such as melanoma, head and neck, liver or kidney cancer. Each CDR3 is given with its conserved first and last residue. A D gene is named only where the DNA matches it firmly. A clone size is listed for some rows: how often the clone was seen (once, few, many), or a class if it is expanded.

TRBJ1-1,.,.,TRBV19,TGTGCCAGTAGTAGTTGCGACGAAGCGGATATGGCGAACACTGAAGCTTTCTTT,CASSSCDEADMANTEAFF
TRBJ2-1,.,.,TRBV5-5,TGTGCCAGCAGCTTGGGTATACCCACCTACAATGAGCAGTTCTTC,CASSLGIPTYNEQFF
TRBJ2-1,TRBD1,.,TRBV10-3,TGTGCCATCAGTGTTTCGGCAGGGGGCCACAATGAGCAGTTCTTC,CAISVSAGGHNEQFF
TRBJ2-4,TRBD2,once,TRBV2,TGTGCCAGCAGGGGGGGAGGGGACATTCAGTACTTC,CASRGGGDIQYF
TRBJ1-5,.,many,TRBV10-3,TGTGCCATCGGGGCGGGGCAGCCCCAGCATTTT,CAIGAGQPQHF
TRBJ2-6,.,.,TRBV6-5,TGTGCCACCTCGGGCGCAGGGACTGGGGCCAACGTCCTGACTTTC,CATSGAGTGANVLTF
TRBJ1-5,.,.,TRBV4-1,TGCGCCAGCAGCCAAGAAGGAGGGTTGAGCAATCAGCCCCAGCATTTT,CASSQEGGLSNQPQHF
TRBJ1-1,TRBD1,.,TRBV6-5,TGTGCCAGCAGGGGACAGGGGGCGGGGGACACTGAAGCTTTCTTT,CASRGQGAGDTEAFF
TRBJ2-7,.,.,TRBV5-4,TGTGCCAGCAGCTCGGACGGACAGTTAGCCTACGAGCAGTACTTC,CASSSDGQLAYEQYF
TRBJ1-1,TRBD1,.,TRBV6-5,TGTGCCAGCAGTCCCCGACAGGGTAGGAACACTGAAGCTTTCTTT,CASSPRQGRNTEAFF
TRBJ1-2,TRBD1,.,TRBV11-2,TGTGCCAGCAGCCTAAGTCCGGTACAGGGGGCTGGCTACACCTTC,CASSLSPVQGAGYTF
TRBJ2-1,TRBD2,.,TRBV29-1,TGCAGCGTTGAAGACCCAGCGGGGGGCGATCTGGATGAGCAGTTCTTC,CSVEDPAGGDLDEQFF
TRBJ2-1,TRBD2,.,TRBV9,TGTGCCAGCAGCCAGGGATGGCGGGAGGGCGCCTACAATGAGCAGTTCTTC,CASSQGWREGAYNEQFF
TRBJ2-7,TRBD2,.,TRBV6-5,TGTGCCAGCAGCCATCGGGGACTAGCGGTCGAGCAGTACTTC,CASSHRGLAVEQYF
TRBJ2-1,.,.,TRBV18,TGTGCCAGCTCACCGGGGTGGGCGGGAAACTACAATGAGCAGTTCTTC,CASSPGWAGNYNEQFF
TRBJ1-2,.,.,TRBV4-3,TGCGCCAGCAGCCAGCCGGGCCTTTTGGGCTACACCTTC,CASSQPGLLGYTF
TRBJ2-1,TRBD2,.,TRBV18,TGTGCCAGCTCACCACTTAGGACTAGCGGGATTTACAATGAGCAGTTCTTC,CASSPLRTSGIYNEQFF
TRBJ2-7,TRBD2,.,TRBV10-1,TGCGCCAGCAGTGCTGGACTAGCGGGAGGAGAGCAGTACTTC,CASSAGLAGGEQYF
TRBJ2-3,TRBD2,.,TRBV5-1,TGCGCCAGCAGCGTACTAGCGGGGGCCGCTAGCACAGATACGCAGTATTTT,CASSVLAGAASTDTQYF
TRBJ2-3,.,.,TRBV27,TGTGCCAGCAGTCGTACCTATAGCACAGATACGCAGTATTTT,CASSRTYSTDTQYF
TRBJ2-7,.,.,TRBV18,TGTGCCAGCTCACCACATAAAGGGGGCTACGAGCAGTACTTC,CASSPHKGGYEQYF
TRBJ1-1,TRBD1,.,TRBV27,TGTGCCAGTATGACAGGGCAGAACACTGAAGCTTTCTTT,CASMTGQNTEAFF
TRBJ2-7,TRBD1,.,TRBV2,TGTGCCAGCAGTGAGGACAGGGGGGACTACGAGCAGTACTTC,CASSEDRGDYEQYF
TRBJ2-5,.,.,TRBV28,TGTGCCAGCAGTTTATGGGACAGTCAAGAGACCCAGTACTTC,CASSLWDSQETQYF
TRBJ2-7,.,.,TRBV6-5,TGTGCCAGCAGTCCCCCGGGGTCTAGGTACGAGCAGTACTTC,CASSPPGSRYEQYF
TRBJ1-5,TRBD1,.,TRBV5-1,TGCGCCAGCAGCTTGGGGGACAGGGATCAGCCCCAGCATTTT,CASSLGDRDQPQHF
TRBJ1-2,.,.,TRBV4-1,TGCGCCAGCAGCCAAGATCAAGGGCACGACTATGGCTACACCTTC,CASSQDQGHDYGYTF
TRBJ2-3,.,.,TRBV19,TGTGCCAGTAGTATCCCGAGTACGGGAGATACGCAGTATTTT,CASSIPSTGDTQYF
TRBJ2-3,.,.,TRBV2,TGTGCCAGCAGACCCTCTGCAGATACGCAGTATTTT,CASRPSADTQYF
TRBJ2-4,.,.,TRBV12-2,TGTGCAAGTCGCTTAGCGACAGGGAACATTCAGTACTTC,CASRLATGNIQYF
TRBJ2-7,.,.,TRBV2,TGTGCCAGCAGTGACCGCGGGCCAGGATCGTCCTACGAGCAGTACTTC,CASSDRGPGSSYEQYF
TRBJ2-7,.,.,TRBV19,TGTGCCAGTAGTATAAGGTTCGGGCCCAACGAGCAGTACTTC,CASSIRFGPNEQYF
TRBJ1-1,.,.,TRBV5-1,TGCGCCAGCAGCTTGGACCCTCAGCGAGCTTTCTTT,CASSLDPQRAFF
TRBJ1-1,.,few,TRBV18,TGTGCCAGCTCAGCCGGGATGGACACTGAAGCTTTCTTT,CASSAGMDTEAFF
TRBJ1-1,.,.,TRBV6-1,TGTGCCAGCAGTGAGGGGGAGGGCTTGAAAGCTTTCTTT,CASSEGEGLKAFF
TRBJ2-5,.,once,TRBV29-1,TGCAGCGTCAGGCTCCAAGAGACCCAGTACTTC,CSVRLQETQYF
TRBJ1-2,.,.,TRBV25-1,TGTGCCAGCAGTGAATGGAGGTTCAACTATGGCTACACCTTC,CASSEWRFNYGYTF
TRBJ2-7,TRBD2,.,TRBV6-1,TGTGCCAGCAGTGAATGGACTAGCGGGAGTAGGCAGTACTTC,CASSEWTSGSRQYF
TRBJ2-5,TRBD1,.,TRBV7-9,TGTGCCAGCAGCTTTTTAGGGGGCGAAGGCGAGACCCAGTACTTC,CASSFLGGEGETQYF